The next 9 T cell receptor beta chains were all read from a single sample in a study of cytotoxic CD8 clonotypes in ibrutinib-treated CLL. Some clones are missing from TCRdb's copy, which holds only in-frame ones; the method was immunoSEQ multiplex PCR. The sample records hundreds of thousands of clones, around 70% being singletons. The sequencing here drew on PBMCs, taken after 24 months of ibrutinib treatment. The source is a human donor with chronic lymphocytic leukemia.

The chain employs TRBV6-6 and TRBJ1-5, with TRBD1 matching over 7 bases. This CDR3 contains 14 residues. V lost 7 bases and J lost 4; bases outside the gene matches: 7. CDR1 MNHNY and CDR2 SVGAGI come from the germline V gene (reference sequence). The CDR3 region has the DNA TGTGCCAGCACCGCAGACAGGGATAATCAGCCCCAGCATTTT. This encodes CASTADRDNQPQHF.

V and J are TRBV12-5 and TRBJ1-2; tentative D call: TRBD1 (5 bases). Germline CDR1 is LGHNT and CDR2 is FRNRAP. Trimming took off 3 bases at V and 5 bases at J, with 16 bases between the two ends. This CDR3 has 15 amino acids. The CDR3 nucleotides read TGTGCTAGTGGTTTAGAGGCCGGGGGTTCTTATGGCTACACCTTC. This codes for CASGLEAGGSYGYTF.

The V call is TRBV29-1, the J call TRBJ2-2; TRBD1 matches at 7 bases. Germline CDR1 and CDR2: SQVTM and ANQGSEA. CDR3 size: 14 residues. With 6 bases clipped from V and 4 bases from J, the junction kept 8 bases outside the gene matches. The CDR3 reads CSVNRDRSTGELFF. The CDR3 DNA sequence: TGCAGCGTCAACCGGGACAGATCCACCGGGGAGCTGTTTTTT.

The chain links TRBV28 to TRBJ2-7; tentatively, D is TRBD2 (5 bases). The V gene lost 2 bases and the J gene lost 7 bases, with 12 bases spanning the gap. Germline assignment: CDR1 MDHEN and CDR2 SYDVKM. The CDR3 length is 13 residues. The CDR3 nucleotides read TGTGCCAGCAGTTTAACTCGGAGGCCAGAGCAGTACTTC. This gives the protein CASSLTRRPEQYF.

This clone has a handful of counts. The chain employs TRBV2 and TRBJ1-3; no firm D call. Germline CDR1 SNHLY, CDR2 FYNNEI. The V gene lost 7 bases and the J gene lost 0 bases, with 13 bases spanning the gap. CDR3 length: 15 amino acids. This chain's CDR3 is CASTSGGTSGNTIYF. CDR3 in DNA: TGTGCCAGCACTTCGGGCGGAACCTCTGGAAACACCATATATTTT.

The rearrangement uses TRBV4-3 and TRBJ2-1; 8 nucleotides agree with TRBD2. This CDR3 region has 16 residues. V was clipped by 0 bases and J by 4 bases; unmatched bases: 5. Germline lookup yields CDR1 LGHNA and CDR2 YSLEER. This chain's CDR3 is CASSQDGGAGYNEQFF. The DNA for the CDR3 is TGCGCCAGCAGCCAAGACGGGGGGGCTGGTTACAATGAGCAGTTCTTC.

The chain recombines TRBV7-3 with TRBJ2-1; D not resolved. The CDR3 runs 13 residues. CDR1 and CDR2 from the germline V gene are SGHTA and FQGTGA. The V end was cut by 5 bases, the J end by 2 bases, with 7 bases between. The CDR3 region is CASSPNPYNEQFF. The CDR3 DNA follows: TGTGCCAGCAGCCCAAATCCCTACAATGAGCAGTTCTTC. Filled out from reference TRBV7-3 and TRBJ2-1, the complete variable domain reads GAGVSQTPSNKVTEKGKYVELRCDPISGHTALYWYRQSLGQGPEFLIYFQGTGAADDSGLPNDRFFAVRPEGSVSTLKIQRTERGDSAVYLCASSPNPYNEQFFGPGTRLTVL.

The rearrangement uses TRBV6-1 and TRBJ1-2; D might be TRBD1 (6 bases). From germline, CDR1 is MNHNS and CDR2 SASEGT. V lost 6 bases and J lost 7, with 9 bases in between. CDR3 size: 11 residues. CDR3 nucleotides: TGTGCCAGCAGCCTAGGGGGTGGCTACACCTTC. Protein sequence: CASSLGGGYTF.

The CDR3 region is CATRMGSGTDTQYF. The CDR3 coding sequence is TGTGCCACCCGGATGGGGTCCGGCACAGATACGCAGTATTTT. J is TRBJ2-3 and V is TRBV15; D is undetermined. This CDR3 is 14 amino acids long. Germline CDR1 LNHNV, CDR2 YYDKDF (reference sequence). Deletions cut 8 bases from V and 1 base from J, with 13 bases between.